The rows below give T cell receptor beta chains drawn from one sample of a study of shared clonotypes between healthy human individuals. The protocol was immunoSEQ multiplex PCR, while the TCRdb copy is restricted to in-frame clones and leaves out a portion. Of some 1,600,000 clones listed, 95% to 99% are singletons. Sequencing was performed on naive CD4+ T cells sorted from blood. All receptors derive from a man between 25 and 39 years old in good health. CDR3s include the opening cysteine and the closing phenylalanine or tryptophan. The D gene is left open where the match is weak. A clone size is listed for some rows: how often the clone was seen (once, few, many), or a class if it is expanded.

J gene	V gene	D gene	clone size	CDR3 DNA	CDR3 protein
TRBJ2-5	TRBV18	.	.	TGTGCCAGCTCATCGCCATCGGAGACCCAGTACTTC	CASSSPSETQYF
TRBJ1-1	TRBV9	.	.	TGTGCCAGCAGCGTAGCTGACAGGTGGAGGGACACTGAAGCTTTCTTT	CASSVADRWRDTEAFF
TRBJ2-7	TRBV28	.	.	TGTGCCAGCAGTTTCCCGGATGGGGGGACCTACGAGCAGTACTTC	CASSFPDGGTYEQYF
TRBJ1-5	TRBV18	.	few	TGTGCCAGCTCACCAGACCTCGGGGGCAATCAGCCCCAGCATTTT	CASSPDLGGNQPQHF
TRBJ2-1	TRBV11-2	TRBD2	.	TGTGCCAGCAGCTTAGGTCCACTAGCGGGAGGTGAGCAGTTCTTC	CASSLGPLAGGEQFF
TRBJ1-1	TRBV18	TRBD1	.	TGTGCCAGCTCACCACTGGGACAGAATGAAGCTTTCTTT	CASSPLGQNEAFF
TRBJ2-4	TRBV19	.	.	TGTGCCAGTAGACCGGGTATTGGAGCCAAAAACATTCAGTACTTC	CASRPGIGAKNIQYF
TRBJ1-4	TRBV29-1	.	many	TGCAGCGTTTATCTGGGCGTGAAACTGTTTTTT	CSVYLGVKLFF
TRBJ2-5	TRBV29-1	TRBD2	.	TGCAGCGTGGAGGACCCTGGGAAGGCTAGCGGGCTGTCTCTGTACTTC	CSVEDPGKASGLSLYF
TRBJ2-7	TRBV7-2	TRBD2	.	TGTGCCAGCAGCTTAAGTAGCGGGAAAGCCTACGAGCAGTACTTC	CASSLSSGKAYEQYF
TRBJ1-4	TRBV5-1	TRBD1	.	TGCGCCAGCAGCTTGCGGACAGGGAAAAATGAAAAACTGTTTTTT	CASSLRTGKNEKLFF
TRBJ1-2	TRBV29-1	TRBD1	.	TGCAGCGCTATGACAGGGTATGGCTACACCTTC	CSAMTGYGYTF
TRBJ2-7	TRBV9	.	.	TGTGCCAGCAGCGTAGCGGACTCCTACGAGCAGTACTTC	CASSVADSYEQYF
TRBJ2-7	TRBV6-6	TRBD1	once	TGTGCCAGCAGCCTTGACGGGACAGGGGGTTACGAGCAGTACTTC	CASSLDGTGGYEQYF
TRBJ1-5	TRBV7-9	.	.	TGTGCCAGCAGCTTCGTCGCCGGGCCGGGGCCTGTAGGGCAGCCCCAGCATTTT	CASSFVAGPGPVGQPQHF
TRBJ2-1	TRBV2	TRBD2	.	TGTGCCAGCAGCTTACTAGCGGGAGGGTACAATGAGCAGTTCTTC	CASSLLAGGYNEQFF
TRBJ2-7	TRBV30	TRBD2	once	TGTGCCGCGACTAGCGGGTACTACGAGCAGTACTTC	CAATSGYYEQYF
TRBJ1-1	TRBV5-5	.	.	TGTGCCCTTCCGGGGCAGTTGTCAACTGAAGCTTTCTTT	CALPGQLSTEAFF
TRBJ2-6	TRBV6-6	.	.	TGTGCCAGCAGGCTCAGGGATACTGGGGCCAACGTCCTGACTTTC	CASRLRDTGANVLTF
TRBJ2-1	TRBV2	.	.	TGTGCCAGCAGTGAGGACGGATACAATGAGCAGTTCTTC	CASSEDGYNEQFF
TRBJ1-3	TRBV4-1	.	.	TGCGCCAGCAGCCAACCCACAACAGGTAGCTCTGGAAACACCATATATTTT	CASSQPTTGSSGNTIYF
TRBJ2-2	TRBV5-1	.	.	TGCGCCAGCAGCTTGGTATCGAGCGGAGGGGCCGGGGAGCTGTTTTTT	CASSLVSSGGAGELFF
TRBJ2-5	TRBV5-4	.	.	TGTGCCAGCAGCTCCCCCGGGAGACAAGAGACCCAGTACTTC	CASSSPGRQETQYF
TRBJ2-7	TRBV6-6	.	.	TGTGCCAGCATTAAAAGCGGGCAAAGCTCCTACGAGCAGTACTTC	CASIKSGQSSYEQYF
TRBJ2-7	TRBV11-2	.	.	TGTGCCAGCAGCCACGGACAGTCCTACGAGCAGTACTTC	CASSHGQSYEQYF
TRBJ2-4	TRBV9	TRBD2	.	TGTGCCAGCAGCTCTCGTCTAGCGGGACTTTCACCCCTAGCCAAAAACATTCAGTACTTC	CASSSRLAGLSPLAKNIQYF
TRBJ2-6	TRBV6-1	.	.	TGTGCCAGCAGACCGCAGGGCTCTGGGGCCAACGTCCTGACTTTC	CASRPQGSGANVLTF
TRBJ2-7	TRBV27	TRBD2	.	TGTGCCAGCAGGACTAGCGGGGCCTACGAGCAGTACTTC	CASRTSGAYEQYF
TRBJ1-4	TRBV10-3	.	.	TGTGCCATCAGTGAGTCGCTACAGGCCTTTAATGAAAAACTGTTTTTT	CAISESLQAFNEKLFF
TRBJ1-1	TRBV5-4	TRBD1	.	TGTGCCAGCAGCCTCCAACCGGGACAGGCGGTGTCGGGAGCTTTCTTT	CASSLQPGQAVSGAFF
TRBJ2-7	TRBV4-3	.	.	TGCGCCAGCAGCCGAGAGGCCGTCCAGCGAAACTCCTACGAGCAGTACTTC	CASSREAVQRNSYEQYF
TRBJ1-2	TRBV4-1	.	.	TGCGCCAGCAGCCAGGCGGACACAAACTATGGCTACACCTTC	CASSQADTNYGYTF
TRBJ1-1	TRBV2	.	.	TGTGCCAGCAGCGATAACGGGTTTGAAGCTTTCTTT	CASSDNGFEAFF
TRBJ2-7	TRBV11-2	.	.	TGTGCCAGCAGCTTATTAGGCACCGGGACTCCCGGAAGATACGAGCAGTACTTC	CASSLLGTGTPGRYEQYF
TRBJ2-5	TRBV9	TRBD2	.	TGTGCCAGCAGCGTGGGACTAGCGGGAGGGAGGCGAGAGACCCAGTACTTC	CASSVGLAGGRRETQYF
TRBJ1-1	TRBV18	.	once	TGTGCCAGCTCACCCGGGACGGCTGCCTGGGAAGCTTTCTTT	CASSPGTAAWEAFF
TRBJ1-2	TRBV6-5	TRBD1	.	TGTGCCAGCAGCCTGGGACAGGGTGCCTCTGGCTACACCTTC	CASSLGQGASGYTF
TRBJ2-7	TRBV27	.	.	TGTGCCAGCAGTTTTAGCGATAGCTCCTACGAGCAGTACTTC	CASSFSDSSYEQYF
TRBJ1-4	TRBV6-6	.	.	TGTGCCAGCAGTTCCGGACAGACAGCAACTAATGAAAAACTGTTTTTT	CASSSGQTATNEKLFF
TRBJ2-7	TRBV11-2	.	.	TGTGCCAGCAGCCCCCGGGGGCTTTCCAACGAGCAGTACTTC	CASSPRGLSNEQYF
TRBJ2-6	TRBV18	.	.	TGTGCCAGCTCACAGCGGGGAGGGGGCATGAGCTCTGGGGCCAACGTCCTGACTTTC	CASSQRGGGMSSGANVLTF
TRBJ1-4	TRBV18	TRBD1	.	TGTGCCAGCTCACCACTGACCCGGGACAGGGCGGTTGGAAAACTGTTTTTT	CASSPLTRDRAVGKLFF
TRBJ2-1	TRBV27	.	.	TGTGCCAGCAGGCCTTACGGACGGACCAATGAGCAGTTCTTC	CASRPYGRTNEQFF